Listed below are T cell receptor beta chains from one sample, sequenced in a study of T cell repertoires in cytomegalovirus infection. TCRdb used MiXCR to reprocess the reads, holding one entry per CDR3 protein. The table lists around 550,000 distinct CDR3 sequences, 26% of them singletons, with about 13% in the top ten. The sample taken for sequencing was PBMCs. The receptors come from a human donor in good health (CMV status not recorded). Some clones in this sample may be carry-over from other donors' samples. CDR3s include the opening cysteine and the closing phenylalanine or tryptophan. Each record gives: J gene, D gene, clone size, V gene, CDR3 DNA, CDR3 protein. D genes are given only for firm matches. Clone size is stated in some rows and not others, as once, few, many or a class when expanded.

>TRBJ1-1|.|few|TRBV6-2/TRBV6-3
TGTGCCAGCAAGACTTCGTCTGACAGATTGAACACTGAAGCTTTCTTT
CASKTSSDRLNTEAFF
>TRBJ1-6|.|few|TRBV7-3
TGTGCCAGCAGCCCCGGACAAGCGGGGTCACCCCTCCACTTT
CASSPGQAGSPLHF
>TRBJ1-2|.|many|TRBV6-5
TGTGCCAGCAGTTACTCCGGGGTAGGGGAGGACGGCTACACCTTC
CASSYSGVGEDGYTF
>TRBJ1-2|.|few|TRBV7-9
TGTGCCAGCAGCTTAGCGGCTCTCGGAGGAGACTATGGCTACACCTTC
CASSLAALGGDYGYTF
>TRBJ1-1|TRBD1|many|TRBV7-8
TGTGCCAGCAGGTATAACAGGGGGAGCACTGAAGCTTTCTTT
CASRYNRGSTEAFF
>TRBJ2-1|TRBD2|few|TRBV12-3/TRBV12-4
TGTGCCAGCAGTTTAGCGGGTAGGACTAGCGCCATCCCCAACCACTTC
CASSLAGRTSAIPNHF
>TRBJ2-2|TRBD2|many|TRBV7-2
TGTGCCAGCAGGATTCCGGGACTAGCGGTAACCGGGGAGCTGTTTTTT
CASRIPGLAVTGELFF
>TRBJ2-1|.|.|TRBV7-2
TGTGCCAGCAGCTTAGAGGCTCGTACCGCGGTCGAGTTCTTC
CASSLEARTAVEFF
>TRBJ2-1|TRBD2|few|TRBV7-9
TGTGCCAGCAGCTTAGTACGGCCCGGGGGGAATGAGCAGTTCTTC
CASSLVRPGGNEQFF
>TRBJ2-5|.|few|TRBV28
TGTGCCAGCAGTTACGATCCCGGGACACTCGTACAAGAGACCCAGTACTTC
CASSYDPGTLVQETQYF
>TRBJ2-5|.|.|TRBV11-3
TGTGCCAGCAGCTTAGTTGACAGCCAAGAGACCCAGTACTTC
CASSLVDSQETQYF
>TRBJ2-3|.|.|TRBV3-1
TGTGCCAGCAGCCCCTCGGCTGGCGGAGGGAATACGCAGTATTTT
CASSPSAGGGNTQYF
>TRBJ2-2|.|.|TRBV6-2/TRBV6-3
TGTGCCAGCAGCCCCCGACTAGGTCCCGGGGAGCTGTTTTTT
CASSPRLGPGELFF
>TRBJ2-1|.|.|TRBV4-1
TGCGCCAGCAGCCAAGGAACCCGTGAGCAGTTCTTC
CASSQGTREQFF
>TRBJ2-7|.|few|TRBV6-8
TGTGCCAGCAGTTATGCGGCTGGACAGTACTTC
CASSYAAGQYF
>TRBJ2-1|.|few|TRBV11-2
TGTGCCAGCAGCTTAGAGACTACTACCTACAATGAGCAGTTCTTC
CASSLETTTYNEQFF
>TRBJ2-3|.|.|TRBV10-3
TGTGCCATCAGTGGGGGGGAAGGAGGACAGCCCCAGTATTTT
CAISGGEGGQPQYF
>TRBJ1-6|TRBD1|.|TRBV15
TGTGCCACCAGCAGAGAGGGGGCGTTCGGGACAGGGGCTCTCCACTTT
CATSREGAFGTGALHF
>TRBJ1-1|TRBD1|once|TRBV5-1
TGCGCCAGACCCCAGGGGGCCACTGAAGCTTTCTTT
CARPQGATEAFF
>TRBJ1-1|TRBD1|.|TRBV12-3/TRBV12-4
TGTGCCAGCACTTTACAGGGGGGCACTGAAGCTTTCTTT
CASTLQGGTEAFF
>TRBJ2-3|TRBD2|few|TRBV5-4
TGTGCCAGCAGCTTGCTCCTAGCGGGAGCGGTAGATACGCAGTATTTT
CASSLLLAGAVDTQYF
>TRBJ2-1|TRBD2|few|TRBV19
TGTGCCAGTAGCCAATGGTCCGGGAGGGAGCAGTTCTTC
CASSQWSGREQFF
>TRBJ2-1|.|.|TRBV6-2/TRBV6-3
TGTGCCAGCAGTTACATGGGGACCTACAATGAGCAGTTCTTC
CASSYMGTYNEQFF
>TRBJ1-1|TRBD1|.|TRBV28
TGTGCCAGCAACAAACAGAGAGGGGGCACAGCCTGGAACACTGAAGCTTTCTTT
CASNKQRGGTAWNTEAFF
>TRBJ1-2|.|many|TRBV7-8
TGTGCCAGCAGCCCCGGGGAGGGCTATGGCTACACCTTC
CASSPGEGYGYTF
>TRBJ1-1|.|.|TRBV6-2/TRBV6-3
TGTGCCACGACGTTTGCGGGGCGCCCTGAAGCTTTCTTT
CATTFAGRPEAFF
>TRBJ2-7|TRBD2|.|TRBV7-2
TGTGCCAGCAGCCCACTTTTGGGCGGGGGCGAGCAGTACTTC
CASSPLLGGGEQYF